Presented here are 21 T cell receptor beta chains from one specimen sequenced in a study of control samples from healthy donors and cancer patients. Sequencing used immunoSEQ multiplex PCR; TCRdb keeps in-frame clones, though not all of them. The sample records approximately 94,000 clones, around 86% being singletons. Material: blood. These receptor sequences come from a woman aged 45-59 years in good health.

The chain employs TRBV6-6 and TRBJ1-2; 7 bases fit TRBD1. The germline V gene has CDR1 MNHNY and CDR2 SVGAGI (reference sequence). This CDR3 contains 13 residues. J was trimmed by 3 bases and V by 7 bases; bases with no gene match: 5. The CDR3 spells CASNPTGYYGYTF. Here the CDR3 DNA reads TGTGCCAGCAATCCGACAGGGTACTATGGCTACACCTTC.

The rearrangement links TRBV5-5 to TRBJ1-5, with D possibly being TRBD1 (6 bases). This CDR3 is built from 17 residues. CDR1 and CDR2 from the germline V gene are SGHKS and YYEKEE (reference sequence). Deletions cut 2 bases from V and 0 bases from J, with 15 bases between. As DNA, the CDR3 is TGTGCCAGCAGCTTCCCCCCGGGGGCTTATAGCAATCAGCCCCAGCATTTT. Its protein product is CASSFPPGAYSNQPQHF.

The V gene is TRBV19, the J gene TRBJ2-3; D is possibly TRBD1 (5 bases). This CDR3 region has 12 residues. The V end was cut by 5 bases, the J end by 13 bases, with 16 bases between. CDR1 LNHDA and CDR2 SQIVND come from the germline V gene (reference sequence). The CDR3 nucleotides read TGTGCCAGTAGTCCCGGGCCCTCCAGGGAGTATTTT. Protein sequence: CASSPGPSREYF. Complete variable domain (other parts from reference TRBV19 and TRBJ2-3): DGGITQSPKYLFRKEGQNVTLSCEQNLNHDAMYWYRQDPGQGLRLIYYSQIVNDFQKGDIAEGYSVSREKKESFPLTVTSAQKNPTAFYLCASSPGPSREYFGPGTRLTVL.

The chain has TRBV7-8 and TRBJ2-2; 11 bases line up with TRBD2. CDR1 and CDR2 from the germline V gene are SGHVS and FQNEAQ. V was clipped by 7 bases and J by 4 bases; unmatched bases: 8. The CDR3 runs 16 residues. The CDR3 bases are TGTGCCAGCACCGTAGCGGGAGGGCCTTTCACCGGGGAGCTGTTTTTT. Translating it yields CASTVAGGPFTGELFF.

The CDR3 DNA sequence: TGCGCCAGCAGCTTGGTAGCGGGAGACACCGGGGAGCTGTTTTTT. Protein: CASSLVAGDTGELFF. The chain recombines TRBV5-1 with TRBJ2-2; 9 bases agree with TRBD2. CDR1 and CDR2 from the germline V gene are SGHRS and YFSETQ. The V gene end was trimmed by 0 bases and the J gene end by 3 bases; junction bases not matched to a gene: 0. The CDR3 extends over 15 amino acids.

V is TRBV6-6 and J is TRBJ1-5; the match to TRBD1 covers 7 bases. Germline V gene lookup returns CDR1 MNHNY and CDR2 SVGAGI (reference sequence). After removal of 2 bases from V and 2 bases from J, the junction contained 3 bases not matched to a gene. This CDR3 is 15 amino acids long. The CDR3 region has the DNA TGTGCCAGCAGTTACGGTCAGGGGGGCAATCAGCCCCAGCATTTT. Its translation: CASSYGQGGNQPQHF.

The chain uses TRBV5-6 and TRBJ2-2; 9 bases are a match to TRBD2. The CDR3 is 17 amino acids. Germline V gene lookup returns CDR1 SGHDT and CDR2 YYEEEE. The ends lost 3 bases at V and 0 bases at J; junction bases unmatched: 6. The CDR3 DNA sequence: TGTGCCAGCAGCTCGCTAGCGGGGTTGACGAACACCGGGGAGCTGTTTTTT. It translates to CASSSLAGLTNTGELFF.

This clone has just one count. The V call is TRBV12-2, the J call TRBJ2-6; TRBD2, as called in the table, went unchecked against the DNA. TRBV12-2 is assigned pseudogene status. The CDR3 loop spans 16 amino acids. The CDR3 reads CASRLRSPSGANVLTF. DNA for the CDR3: TGTGCAAGTCGCTTAAGGAGCCCATCCGGGGCCAACGTCCTGACTTTC.

J is TRBJ2-5 and V is TRBV18, with D uncertain. The CDR3 sequence is 14 residues long. V shed 1 base and J shed 2 bases, with 8 bases lying between them. From germline, CDR1 is KGHSH and CDR2 LQKENI. CDR3 nucleotides: TGTGCCAGCTCACCACGTCAGCAGCAAGAGACCCAGTACTTC. Translated, it gives CASSPRQQQETQYF.

The chain employs TRBV7-2 and TRBJ2-3, with 10 bases identical to TRBD2. CDR3 length equals 18 residues. Per germline, CDR1 SGHTA and CDR2 FQGNSA. The V gene end was trimmed by 1 base and the J gene end by 0 bases; junction bases not matched to a gene: 7. Here the CDR3 reads CASSLGVLAGSSTDTQYF. For the CDR3, the DNA is TGTGCCAGCAGCTTAGGAGTACTAGCGGGGAGTAGCACAGATACGCAGTATTTT.

This clone appeared once. J is TRBJ1-5 and V is TRBV18; D gene ambiguous. Germline values: CDR1 KGHSH, CDR2 LQKENI. This CDR3 comprises 14 residues. V lost 3 bases and J 5 bases, leaving 11 bases between the germline ends. CDR3 residues: CASSPEARDQPQHF. The DNA of the CDR3 is TGTGCCAGCTCACCTGAGGCAAGAGATCAGCCCCAGCATTTT.

The rearrangement uses TRBV7-2 and TRBJ2-1, with TRBD2 matching over 7 bases. This CDR3 has 15 amino acids. V dropped 1 base and J dropped 2; count of bases not matched to a gene: 2. Germline assignment: CDR1 SGHTA and CDR2 FQGNSA. The chain's CDR3 is CASSLGLAAYNEQFF. Written as DNA, the CDR3 is TGTGCCAGCAGCTTAGGGCTAGCGGCCTACAATGAGCAGTTCTTC.

The chain couples TRBV3-1 (or the pseudogene TRBV3-2) to TRBJ1-4; 8 nucleotides align to TRBD1. Germline lookup yields CDR1 LGHDT and CDR2 YNNKEL (reference sequence). V gave up 6 bases and J gave up 5 bases; unmatched junction bases: 5. This CDR3 has 14 residues. Here the CDR3 reads CASRGDRRNEKLFF. The CDR3 DNA sequence: TGTGCCAGCAGGGGGGACAGGCGGAATGAAAAACTGTTTTTT.

The V and J genes are TRBV19 and TRBJ2-7; 12 nucleotides agree with TRBD2. Germline V gene sequence: CDR1 LNHDA, CDR2 SQIVND (reference sequence). CDR3 length: 17 amino acids. The J segment lost 2 bases and the V segment lost 4 bases, leaving 9 bases of the junction unmatched. The CDR3 DNA reads TGTGCCAGTAGTAAGGGACTAGCGGGCCCCATTCCCTACGAGCAGTACTTC. Amino acid sequence: CASSKGLAGPIPYEQYF.

This chain uses TRBV11-3 with TRBJ1-3; D gene ambiguous. The CDR3 is 14 residues long. Germline-derived CDR1 and CDR2 are SGHNT and YENEEA. V was pared by 5 bases and J by 5 bases, with 13 bases between. The CDR3, as DNA: TGTGCCAGCAGCGATCCCTGGGGAAGAAACACCATATATTTT. Amino acids: CASSDPWGRNTIYF.

The chain employs TRBV4-3 and TRBJ2-7; D tentatively reads TRBD1 or TRBD2 (7 bases each). CDR3 size: 16 residues. Germline assignment: CDR1 LGHNA and CDR2 YSLEER. The V end was cut by 3 bases, the J end by 5 bases, with 20 bases between. The CDR3 DNA reads TGCGCCAGCAGCCAGTTAGGGGGCGGGGGATTCCACGAGCAGTACTTC. Translating it yields CASSQLGGGGFHEQYF.

This chain connects TRBV4-2 to TRBJ2-5; a weak D match, TRBD1 (6 bases). The CDR3 loop spans 15 amino acids. Per the germline V gene, CDR1 is LGHNA and CDR2 is YNFKEQ. The germline V and J ends were trimmed by 0 bases and 3 bases, with 11 bases remaining between them. The CDR3 coding sequence is TGTGCCAGCAGCCAAGAGGGCAGGGGAGAAGAGACCCAGTACTTC. This encodes CASSQEGRGEETQYF.

V and J are TRBV7-8 and TRBJ2-3, with 10 positions matching TRBD1. CDR1 and CDR2 from the germline V gene are SGHVS and FQNEAQ. The CDR3 covers 16 residues. J lost 4 bases, V lost 3 bases, and 7 bases had no gene match. In DNA form, the CDR3 reads TGTGCCAGCAGCTTTGGGGCCGGGACAGGGGCAGATACGCAGTATTTT. This translates into CASSFGAGTGADTQYF.

With regard to this clone: The junction and the germline gene differ at one end; a read error may be behind it. The chain carries TRBV7-7 and TRBJ2-1, with 8 bases identical to TRBD2. CDR1 is SSHAT and CDR2 is FNYEAQ in the germline V gene (reference sequence). The CDR3 consists of 18 residues. The CDR3: CASSFGILAVLCHNEQFF. As DNA, the CDR3 is TGTGCTAGCAGCTTCGGGATACTAGCGGTTTTATGCCACAATGAGCAGTTCTTC.

The V gene is TRBV24-1, the J gene TRBJ2-2; 10 bases line up with TRBD2. The V gene end was trimmed by 3 bases and the J gene end by 6 bases; junction bases not matched to a gene: 0. The CDR3 is 14 residues long. CDR1 and CDR2 (germline): KGHDR, SFDVKD. The CDR3 region has the DNA TGTGCCACCAGTGATGGGACTAGCGCCGGGGAGCTGTTTTTT. It codes for CATSDGTSAGELFF.

The rearrangement links TRBV27 to TRBJ1-1, with D perhaps matching TRBD1 (6 bases). Germline lookup yields CDR1 MNHEY and CDR2 SMNVEV (reference sequence). There are 13 residues in the CDR3. V was shortened by 3 bases and J by 4 bases, with 9 bases between the two germline ends. This CDR3 is CASSLWGRTEAFF. In DNA form, the CDR3 reads TGTGCCAGCAGTTTGTGGGGGCGCACTGAAGCTTTCTTT.